This T cell receptor (beta chain) was identified during a study of radiation and T cells in renal cell carcinoma. Regarding the study as a whole: Pretreatment tumor biopsies were lacking, so baseline clonotypes are unknown. From baseline, blood top tumor clonotypes peaked at 2 weeks post-radiation.

Time point given: blood 2 weeks post-SBRT. Treatment: 15 Gy SBRT to primary tumor, nephrectomy 4 weeks later. After SBRT, blood was collected at 2 and 4 weeks, plus baseline. For this clone: What it binds is unknown. Additional DNA sequences in this sample encode the identical CDR3.

Assay used: immunoSEQ multiplex PCR; TCRdb lists only in-frame clones, some missing. The data contain 25,000 to 30,000 clones, roughly 80% of them singletons. The receptor comes from a man in his 60s with renal cell carcinoma. The specimen was blood, collected from a patient whose treatment included radiotherapy and nephrectomy.

The CDR3 nucleotides read TGTGCCAGTAGTCGGGGACGGTTGAGCACAGATACGCAGTATTTT. Its translation: CASSRGRLSTDTQYF. J is TRBJ2-3 and V is TRBV2; the D gene could be TRBD1 or TRBD2 (5 bases each). The length of the CDR3 is 15 residues. Germline CDR1 reads SNHLY; CDR2 reads FYNNEI. The V end was cut by 9 bases, the J end by 0 bases, with 16 bases between.